This T cell receptor beta chain was captured in a study of shared clonotypes between healthy human individuals. V was clipped by 1 base and J by 7 bases; unmatched bases: 4. The CDR3 spans 14 residues. Germline values: CDR1 MGHDK, CDR2 SYGVNS. TCRdb's copy holds only in-frame clones and misses some; the assay was immunoSEQ multiplex PCR. The sample consists of under 2,000,000 clones, just under 95% of them appearing once. In the naive CD8 group, cells lacked CD45RO and were positively selected for CCR7, so terminally differentiated effector memory CD45RA+ cells were left out. The sequencing sample was made of naive CD8+ T cells sorted from blood. The chain employs TRBV25-1 and TRBJ2-1, with 7 bases fitting TRBD1. The clonotype originates from a man younger than 30 in good health. The CDR3 sequence is CASSEWSGGNEQFF. The CDR3 DNA is TGTGCCAGCAGTGAATGGTCAGGGGGTAATGAGCAGTTCTTC.